This entry lists 11 T cell receptor beta chains sequenced from one sample in a study of T cells after yellow fever vaccination (dated by TCRdb to between 2018 and 2021). The library came from 5' RACE. TCRdb records Illumina HiSeq 2500 as the sequencer. The raw public reads went through TCRdb reprocessing: fastp at Q25, MiXCR clone calling, in-frame beta chains kept. CDR3 protein sequences are deduplicated, and each keeps its most common genes and DNA. This sample lists hundreds of thousands of distinct CDR3 sequences; 17% were detected once. 17% of the sample is in the top ten clones. What the treatment or condition label conveys for this sample: live attenuated yellow fever vaccine strain. The sequencing used PBMCs, collected about 5 days after the first yellow fever vaccination. Every receptor here comes from a man between 18 and 35 years old who received the YFV17D yellow fever vaccine.

This clonotype was seen a handful of times. The chain uses TRBV7-9 and TRBJ2-1, with TRBD2 identical over 12 bases. The ends lost 3 bases at V and 2 bases at J; junction bases unmatched: 5. Germline V gives CDR1 SEHNR, CDR2 FQNEAQ (reference sequence). CDR3 size: 17 residues. The CDR3 nucleotides read TGTGCCAGCAGCTTTCGAACTAGCGGGGGGACCTACAATGAGCAGTTCTTC. Its protein is CASSFRTSGGTYNEQFF.

J is TRBJ2-3 and V is TRBV5-4, with a tentative D call TRBD1 (6 bases). The V gene lost 4 bases and the J gene lost 1 base, with 13 bases spanning the gap. CDR1 is SGHNT and CDR2 is YYREEE in the germline V gene (reference sequence). There are 15 residues in the CDR3. CDR3 protein: CASSEWTEGTDTQYF. Written as DNA, the CDR3 is TGTGCCAGCAGCGAATGGACAGAAGGCACAGATACGCAGTATTTT.

This clonotype was counted between two and nine times. CDR3 DNA: TGTGCCAGCAGCCAATCGACAGCGACTAATCTCTACGAGCAGTACTTC. It translates to CASSQSTATNLYEQYF. V and J are TRBV16 and TRBJ2-7, with D possibly being TRBD1 or TRBD2 (5 bases each). This CDR3 has 16 amino acids. The V and J ends lost 0 bases and 3 bases respectively, with 15 bases between them. Germline CDR1 and CDR2: KGHSY and FQNENV.

This clonotype was detected only a few times. The chain recombines TRBV6-5 with TRBJ1-5, with D hard to call. Between the trimmed V and J ends, which lost 2 bases and 6 bases, there was a span of 20 bases. Looked up from germline, CDR1 is MNHEY and CDR2 is SVGAGI. The length of the CDR3 is 17 residues. CDR3 nucleotide sequence: TGTGCCAGCAGTTACCAAAACGAGAGACGGTTCGGTCAGCCCCAGCATTTT. Protein sequence: CASSYQNERRFGQPQHF.

The chain carries TRBV6-5 and TRBJ2-7; perhaps TRBD1 as D (6 bases). Germline CDR1 is MNHEY and CDR2 is SVGAGI. V gave up 7 bases and J gave up 0 bases, with 16 bases separating them. CDR3 size: 15 residues. As DNA, the CDR3 is TGTGCCAGCATTTCTCTCGGACAGTCCTCCTACGAGCAGTACTTC. It specifies CASISLGQSSYEQYF.

In this sample, this clonotype turned up many times. This sequence joins TRBV12-3 or TRBV12-4 and TRBJ2-2; the D gene is possibly TRBD2 (5 bases). This CDR3 spans 14 amino acids. The V gene lost 1 base and the J gene lost 5 bases, with 8 bases spanning the gap. CDR3 protein: CASSLGPGTGELFF. CDR3 sequence (DNA): TGTGCCAGCAGTTTAGGACCGGGAACCGGGGAGCTGTTTTTT.

The chain links TRBV7-2 to TRBJ2-5; TRBD1 is a possible D gene (5 bases). Trimming removed 3 bases at V and 5 bases at J, with 16 bases between. The CDR3 is made up of 15 amino acids. CDR1 is SGHTA and CDR2 is FQGNSA in the germline V gene. The CDR3 region is CASSLAGMIRETQYF. The DNA for the CDR3 is TGTGCCAGCAGCTTGGCAGGGATGATTAGGGAGACCCAGTACTTC.

The table lists this clonotype with a few counts. The chain uses TRBV5-1 and TRBJ2-1, with TRBD2 matching 12 bases. V was clipped by 0 bases and J by 4 bases; unmatched bases: 2. The CDR3 has 16 residues. Germline V CDR1 and CDR2: SGHRS, YFSETQ. CDR3 bases: TGCGCCAGCAGCTTGGATGGGACTAGCGGGTACAATGAGCAGTTCTTC. Translating it yields CASSLDGTSGYNEQFF. Supplemented by reference TRBV5-1 and TRBJ2-1, the full variable domain reads KAGVTQTPRYLIKTRGQQVTLSCSPISGHRSVSWYQQTPGQGLQFLFEYFSETQRNKGNFPGRFSGRQFSNSRSEMNVSTLELGDSALYLCASSLDGTSGYNEQFFGPGTRLTVL.

J is TRBJ2-2 and V is TRBV18; 8 bases are a match to TRBD1. After removal of 3 bases from V and 1 base from J, the junction contained 7 bases not matched to a gene. The CDR3 consists of 17 residues. The V gene's germline CDR1 is KGHSH and CDR2 LQKENI. CDR3 bases: TGTGCCAGCTCACCTGGTAGAGGACAGGGGAACACCGGGGAGCTGTTTTTT. It yields the protein CASSPGRGQGNTGELFF.

This clonotype has a count of ten or more. The chain links TRBV18 to TRBJ1-3; 11 nucleotides match TRBD1. V was clipped by 0 bases and J by 2 bases; unmatched bases: 0. Germline assignment: CDR1 KGHSH and CDR2 LQKENI. This CDR3 region has 16 residues. The CDR3 here is CASSPPGQGAGNTIYF. The CDR3 nucleotides are TGTGCCAGCTCACCACCGGGACAGGGGGCTGGAAACACCATATATTTT.

This clonotype was recorded many times. This sequence joins TRBV7-2 and TRBJ1-6; D ambiguous. Germline V CDR1 and CDR2: SGHTA, FQGNSA. This CDR3 spans 16 amino acids. The V and J ends lost 6 bases and 5 bases respectively, with 17 bases between them. The CDR3: CASSSTSGRNNSPLHF. The CDR3, as DNA: TGTGCCAGCAGTTCTACATCCGGACGGAATAATTCACCCCTCCACTTT. The full variable domain, with the rest looked up from reference TRBV7-2 and TRBJ1-6, is GAGVSQSPSNKVTEKGKDVELRCDPISGHTALYWYRQSLGQGLEFLIYFQGNSAPDKSGLPSDRFSAERTGGSVSTLTIQRTQQEDSAVYLCASSSTSGRNNSPLHFGNGTRLTVT.